The 26 T cell receptor beta chains presented below share a single source sample, sequenced in a study of blood T cell repertoires in COVID-19. Method: immunoSEQ multiplex PCR; TCRdb's copy keeps in-frame clones and lacks some. The table has under 25,000 clones, over 75% seen once. Sequencing was performed on peripheral blood. These receptors were collected from a man aged 70-80 years in a cohort sampled during active COVID-19.

The gene calls are TRBV28 and TRBJ2-2; 7 bases are shared with TRBD2. Trimming at V came to 7 bases and at J to 1 base, leaving 3 bases not matched to a gene. This CDR3 comprises 14 residues. Looked up from germline, CDR1 is MDHEN and CDR2 is SYDVKM. CDR3 DNA sequence: TGTGCCAGCAAAGCGGGGCTGAACACCGGGGAGCTGTTTTTT. It yields the protein CASKAGLNTGELFF.

This chain links TRBV10-3 with TRBJ2-1; the D gene is possibly TRBD2 (6 bases). Germline-derived CDR1 and CDR2 are ENHRY and SYGVKD. The length of the CDR3 is 16 residues. V lost 4 bases and J 6 bases, leaving 19 bases between the germline ends. The CDR3 coding sequence is TGTGCCATCAGTGGGGGGACTCCGGGCGGAATCAATGAGCAGTTCTTC. Translating it yields CAISGGTPGGINEQFF.

The CDR3 here is CASSQARSGRGLAGDNTGELFF. Here the CDR3 DNA reads TGTGCCAGCAGCCAAGCTCGGTCAGGAAGGGGACTAGCGGGAGACAACACCGGGGAGCTGTTTTTT. The rearrangement links TRBV3-1 (or the pseudogene TRBV3-2) to TRBJ2-2; 14 bases align to TRBD2. There are 22 residues in the CDR3. V trimming: 1 base; J trimming: 2 bases; junction bases outside the gene matches: 15. Germline V gene sequence: CDR1 LGHDT, CDR2 YNNKEL (reference sequence).

This rearrangement joins TRBV12-5 to TRBJ2-3; 8 nucleotides line up with TRBD1. The germline V gene encodes CDR1 LGHNT and CDR2 FRNRAP. The CDR3 is 14 residues long. The V and J ends lost 7 bases and 5 bases, in that order; junction bases with no gene match: 8. The CDR3 bases are TGTGCTAGTGCCCCCGGACAGGGTGGAGATACGCAGTATTTT. Its translation is CASAPGQGGDTQYF.

The genes are TRBV6-6 and TRBJ2-2; no clear D gene. Between the trimmed V and J ends, which lost 8 bases and 4 bases, there was a span of 11 bases. The CDR3 contains 13 residues. The germline V gene encodes CDR1 MNHNY and CDR2 SVGAGI (reference sequence). This chain's CDR3 is CASSHPSTGELFF. CDR3 nucleotide sequence: TGTGCCAGCTCCCACCCGAGCACCGGGGAGCTGTTTTTT.

This clone came up a few times. The chain couples TRBV12-3 or TRBV12-4 to TRBJ1-1; D might be TRBD1 (5 bases). The CDR3 length is 13 residues. Trimming pared 3 bases from V and 4 bases from J, leaving 9 bases between. The DNA of the CDR3 is TGTGCCAGCAGTTTGGGAGGGGCCACTGAAGCTTTCTTT. This encodes CASSLGGATEAFF.

V gene TRBV2 combines with J gene TRBJ1-5, with D uncertain. The CDR3 length is 15 residues. CDR1 is SNHLY, CDR2 FYNNEI, per germline. V was cut by 3 bases and J by 3 bases, with 12 bases left in between. The CDR3 bases are TGTGCCAGCAGTGAGCGGCGGGCCACCAATCAGCCCCAGCATTTT. Protein: CASSERRATNQPQHF.

The rearrangement links TRBV5-1 to TRBJ2-1; TRBD1 might be the D (5 bases). This CDR3 comprises 13 residues. V was shortened by 7 bases and J by 3 bases, with 11 bases between the two germline ends. Per germline, CDR1 SGHRS and CDR2 YFSETQ. This chain's CDR3 is CASPRVDYNEQFF. The CDR3 bases are TGCGCCAGCCCCAGGGTGGACTACAATGAGCAGTTCTTC.

This clone was seen only once. The chain links TRBV7-2 to TRBJ1-5; 9 nucleotides agree with TRBD1. Trimming at V came to 4 bases and at J to 0 bases, leaving 4 bases not matched to a gene. The length of the CDR3 is 16 residues. Germline V lookup: CDR1 SGHTA, CDR2 FQGNSA. CDR3 DNA sequence: TGTGCCAGCAGCTCAAGGGACAGGGTTAGCAATCAGCCCCAGCATTTT. It translates to CASSSRDRVSNQPQHF.

V and J are TRBV28 and TRBJ2-1; no firm D call. Germline V gene lookup returns CDR1 MDHEN and CDR2 SYDVKM. The ends were cut back, 6 bases at V and 3 bases at J, with 9 bases in the middle. The CDR3 extends over 13 amino acids. The CDR3 here is CASRPSFYNEQFF. CDR3 bases: TGTGCCAGCAGACCGAGCTTCTACAATGAGCAGTTCTTC.

The chain couples TRBV19 to TRBJ1-5, with D possibly matching TRBD1 (5 bases). Germline V CDR1 and CDR2: LNHDA, SQIVND (reference sequence). Trimming removed 3 bases at V and 6 bases at J, with 15 bases between. This CDR3 contains 15 residues. This CDR3 reads CASSMAPREGQPQHF. CDR3 in DNA: TGTGCCAGTAGTATGGCGCCCAGGGAGGGTCAGCCCCAGCATTTT.

The V and J genes are TRBV7-9 and TRBJ1-3; TRBD1 might be the D (5 bases). Per the germline V gene, CDR1 is SEHNR and CDR2 is FQNEAQ (reference sequence). This CDR3 comprises 15 residues. The V end lost 6 bases, the J end lost 0 bases, and 12 bases lay between the germline ends. CDR3: CASSSGSPSGNTIYF. For the CDR3, the DNA is TGTGCCAGCAGTTCAGGGTCCCCCTCTGGAAACACCATATATTTT.

This CDR3 reads CASSLGLAGEVLGQFF. CDR3 bases: TGTGCCAGCAGCTTGGGACTAGCGGGAGAAGTCTTAGGGCAGTTCTTC. V usage is TRBV5-6 and J usage is TRBJ2-1; 12 bases align to TRBD2. The trim removed 0 bases at V and 12 bases at J, leaving 10 bases unmatched. The germline V gene has CDR1 SGHDT and CDR2 YYEEEE. The CDR3 extends over 16 amino acids.

The chain combines TRBV6-6 with TRBJ1-3; TRBD1 matches at 7 bases. The V gene's germline CDR1 is MNHNY and CDR2 SVGAGI (reference sequence). V was pared by 5 bases and J by 0 bases, with 13 bases of the junction left unmatched. The CDR3 covers 18 residues. The CDR3: CASSHTPTGSGSGNTIYF. For the CDR3, the DNA is TGTGCCAGCAGTCACACCCCGACAGGGTCTGGCTCTGGAAACACCATATATTTT.

This chain joins TRBV6-2 or TRBV6-3 and TRBJ2-1; TRBD2 aligns across 12 bases. The CDR3 runs to 13 residues. Germline CDR1 MNHEY, CDR2 SVGEGT. V dropped 2 bases and J dropped 15; count of bases not matched to a gene: 5. This chain's CDR3 is CASSYGLAGMRFF. The CDR3 bases are TGTGCCAGCAGTTACGGACTAGCGGGGATGCGGTTCTTC.

This rearrangement joins TRBV28 to TRBJ2-3; 7 bases align to TRBD1. The germline V gene has CDR1 MDHEN and CDR2 SYDVKM. This CDR3 comprises 15 residues. With 8 bases clipped from V and 4 bases from J, the junction kept 12 bases outside the gene matches. The CDR3: CASSFNRQGADTQYF. In DNA form, the CDR3 reads TGTGCCAGCTCCTTCAATCGGCAGGGGGCAGATACGCAGTATTTT.

The chain recombines TRBV28 with TRBJ1-2, with 8 bases identical to TRBD1. Germline CDR1 MDHEN, CDR2 SYDVKM. The CDR3 consists of 16 residues. Trimming at V came to 5 bases and at J to 1 base, leaving 9 bases not matched to a gene. DNA of the CDR3: TGTGCCAGCAGTCCACCAGGGACAGGACTTAACTATGGCTACACCTTC. This sequence encodes CASSPPGTGLNYGYTF.

The gene calls are TRBV3-1 (or the pseudogene TRBV3-2) and TRBJ2-5, with 7 bases fitting TRBD2. The CDR3 length is 15 residues. Looked up from germline, CDR1 is LGHDT and CDR2 is YNNKEL (reference sequence). V gave up 4 bases and J gave up 2 bases; unmatched junction bases: 7. The chain's CDR3 is CASSPRGSWQETQYF. CDR3 nucleotides: TGTGCCAGCAGCCCTCGCGGGAGCTGGCAAGAGACCCAGTACTTC.

This rearrangement joins TRBV10-3 to TRBJ2-1; TRBD2 might be the D (6 bases). Germline CDR1 is ENHRY and CDR2 is SYGVKD. Deletions cut 8 bases from V and 10 bases from J, with 12 bases between. The CDR3 has 11 amino acids. In nucleotides, the CDR3 is TGTGCCATCCGTAAGGAGGGCGAGCAGTTCTTC. Protein: CAIRKEGEQFF.

The chain links TRBV9 to TRBJ2-1; 13 positions match TRBD2. The CDR3 is 18 amino acids. The germline V gene has CDR1 SGDLS and CDR2 YYNGEE. Trimming took 3 bases from V and 0 from J; bases not matched to a gene: 6. For the CDR3, the DNA is TGTGCCAGCAGCGGTGGACTAGCGGGAGAGTACTCCTACAATGAGCAGTTCTTC. It translates to CASSGGLAGEYSYNEQFF.

V gene TRBV11-3 combines with J gene TRBJ2-7; D remains unclear. The CDR3 covers 12 residues. Germline CDR1 is SGHNT and CDR2 is YENEEA. V dropped 0 bases and J dropped 8 bases, with 8 bases sitting between them. The CDR3 nucleotides are TGTGCCAGCAGCTTAGATCCGAGTCAGCAGTACTTC. This gives the protein CASSLDPSQQYF.

The J gene is TRBJ2-3, the V gene TRBV28; TRBD2 agrees at 9 bases. This CDR3 contains 14 residues. V gave up 3 bases and J gave up 3 bases; unmatched junction bases: 1. The V gene's germline CDR1 is MDHEN and CDR2 SYDVKM. The DNA for the CDR3 is TGTGCCAGCAGTTTTCTAGCGGGAACAGATACGCAGTATTTT. Translation: CASSFLAGTDTQYF.

V gene TRBV27 combines with J gene TRBJ2-7; D gene unclear. Trimming stripped 5 bases from V and 4 bases from J, with 9 bases between. This CDR3 region has 12 residues. From germline, CDR1 is MNHEY and CDR2 SMNVEV (reference sequence). Here the CDR3 DNA reads TGTGCCAGCAGTACAAACAAGTACGAGCAGTACTTC. Translation: CASSTNKYEQYF.

The V call is TRBV29-1, the J call TRBJ2-3, with 13 bases fitting TRBD2. CDR1 is SQVTM and CDR2 is ANQGSEA in the germline V gene. The V and J ends lost 5 bases and 2 bases, in that order; junction bases with no gene match: 4. There are 15 residues in the CDR3. CDR3 sequence reads: CSVRTSGGPTDTQYF. The CDR3 DNA reads TGCAGCGTTCGGACTAGCGGGGGTCCCACAGATACGCAGTATTTT.

The chain couples TRBV9 to TRBJ1-2, with 9 bases matching TRBD1. Germline V gene sequence: CDR1 SGDLS, CDR2 YYNGEE. V gave up 3 bases and J gave up 1 base; unmatched junction bases: 13. The CDR3 spans 18 residues. The CDR3 nucleotides read TGTGCCAGCAGCGAGGGGACAGGGATTACCCCAAATAACTATGGCTACACCTTC. It specifies CASSEGTGITPNNYGYTF. Full variable domain (remainder filled in from reference TRBV9 and TRBJ1-2): DSGVTQTPKHLITATGQRVTLRCSPRSGDLSVYWYQQSLDQGLQFLIQYYNGEERAKGNILERFSAQQFPDLHSELNLSSLELGDSALYFCASSEGTGITPNNYGYTFGSGTRLTVV.

The V call is TRBV2, the J call TRBJ1-1, with TRBD1 matching 7 bases. J gave up 4 bases and V 6 bases, and 8 bases lay outside the gene matches. Germline V gene sequence: CDR1 SNHLY, CDR2 FYNNEI. The length of the CDR3 is 14 residues. CDR3: CASRYRGWGTEAFF. Written as DNA, the CDR3 is TGTGCCAGCAGGTACAGGGGTTGGGGCACTGAAGCTTTCTTT.